This TCR beta chain was captured in a study of OX40 agonist ivuxolimab in advanced cancers. Study-wide background: Partial responses were recorded for three patients, including one with hepatocellular carcinoma and two with cutaneous melanoma. Study-wide findings and caveats: No antigen was identified for the clonally expanded peripheral T cells. CD8+ T cells (on average) carried more expanded clones than CD4+ T cells.

For this clone: The antigen is undetermined.

This table comes from immunoSEQ multiplex PCR, and its TCRdb copy is limited to in-frame clones, with some not included. The repertoire holds some 49,000 clones, with 88% as singletons. Exclusion of a patient followed from autoimmune disease history or systemic immunosuppression. Trimming took 6 bases from V and 7 from J, leaving 19 bases between them. The CDR3 is made up of 15 amino acids. Germline CDR1 is SGHAT and CDR2 is FQNNGV. The material sequenced was CD4+ or CD8+ T cells sorted from blood, taken in a trial of the OX40 agonist ivuxolimab. This TCR was sampled from an adult with an advanced solid tumor such as melanoma, head and neck, liver or kidney cancer. The V call is TRBV11-2, the J call TRBJ2-1; TRBD1 or TRBD2 may be the D gene (6 bases each). In DNA form, the CDR3 reads TGTGCCAGCAGAGGGAGGACAGCAGGTGGGAATGAGCAGTTCTTC. It codes for CASRGRTAGGNEQFF.